Below, 30 T cell receptor beta chains from the same sample are listed, as sequenced in a study of blood T cell repertoires in COVID-19. Generated by immunoSEQ multiplex PCR, the TCRdb table keeps only in-frame clones and is missing some. The sample holds about 390,000 clones, 70% to 90% seen once. Sequenced material: peripheral blood. All receptors derive from a woman aged 55-70 years with COVID-19, enrolled during active disease.

The rearrangement links TRBV29-1 to TRBJ2-6, with a tentative D call TRBD2 (6 bases). Germline V gene data show CDR1 as SQVTM and CDR2 as ANQGSEA. The CDR3 length is 16 residues. Trimming stripped 5 bases from V and 0 bases from J, with 14 bases between. The DNA for the CDR3 is TGCAGCGTTTGGGCGGGGCCGAGCTCTGGGGCCAACGTCCTGACTTTC. Its protein is CSVWAGPSSGANVLTF.

CDR3 nucleotides: TGTGCCACCTCAGGACACCGAGCTAACTATGGCTACACCTTC. Its protein is CATSGHRANYGYTF. The chain carries TRBV10-3 and TRBJ1-2, with D possibly matching TRBD1 (5 bases). With 10 bases removed from V and 0 bases from J, the gap between germline ends came to 15 bases. Germline lookup yields CDR1 ENHRY and CDR2 SYGVKD. There are 14 residues in the CDR3.

The chain recombines TRBV11-2 with TRBJ2-2, with 9 bases aligning to TRBD2. This CDR3 is built from 16 residues. Per the germline V gene, CDR1 is SGHAT and CDR2 is FQNNGV. The junction had 7 bases not matched to a gene; V was cut back by 1 base and J by 7 bases. CDR3 sequence: CASSLVPSGADGELFF. CDR3 nucleotide sequence: TGTGCCAGCAGCTTAGTCCCTAGCGGGGCGGACGGGGAGCTGTTTTTT.

The genes are TRBV28 and TRBJ1-6; the D is unclear. Germline V CDR1 and CDR2: MDHEN, SYDVKM. This CDR3 region has 14 residues. The V gene lost 6 bases and the J gene lost 7 bases, with 13 bases spanning the gap. CDR3 sequence (DNA): TGTGCCAGCAGATTCGGGATGACCAATTCACCCCTCCACTTT. This sequence encodes CASRFGMTNSPLHF. Supplemented by reference TRBV28 and TRBJ1-6, the full variable domain reads DVKVTQSSRYLVKRTGEKVFLECVQDMDHENMFWYRQDPGLGLRLIYFSYDVKMKEKGDIPEGYSVSREKKERFSLILESASTNQTSMYLCASRFGMTNSPLHFGNGTRLTVT.

This clone occurred once. The rearrangement joins TRBV19 to TRBJ1-2, with 9 nucleotides matching TRBD1. This CDR3 has 15 residues. Germline trimming cut 5 bases from V and 5 bases from J; bases unmatched to any gene: 9. Germline V CDR1 and CDR2: LNHDA, SQIVND (reference sequence). CDR3 region: CASSLREGQGYGYTF. The CDR3 bases are TGTGCCAGTAGTCTCAGGGAGGGACAGGGATATGGCTACACCTTC.

This clone was observed once. The genes are TRBV18 and TRBJ1-3; 8 bases line up with TRBD1. J gave up 0 bases and V 2 bases, and 6 bases lay outside the gene matches. CDR3 length equals 17 residues. Germline CDR1 is KGHSH and CDR2 is LQKENI. The CDR3 nucleotides read TGTGCCAGCTCACCAAGACAGGGGTTAAGCTCTGGAAACACCATATATTTT. Protein: CASSPRQGLSSGNTIYF.

This chain's CDR3 is CSVGGQYDGYTF. The DNA of the CDR3 is TGCAGCGTTGGAGGGCAATATGATGGCTACACCTTC. V and J are TRBV29-1 and TRBJ1-2; D is ambiguous. Germline V gene sequence: CDR1 SQVTM, CDR2 ANQGSEA. Trimming took off 4 bases at V and 6 bases at J, with 12 bases between the two ends. The length of the CDR3 is 12 residues.

The chain carries TRBV5-8 and TRBJ1-2; no firm D call. V was pared by 3 bases and J by 8 bases, with 14 bases between. Germline V CDR1 and CDR2: SGHTS, YDEGEE. There are 13 residues in the CDR3. CDR3 protein: CASSSSLSNGYTF. CDR3 DNA sequence: TGTGCCAGCAGCTCTAGCTTATCCAACGGCTACACCTTC.

The V and J genes are TRBV5-6 and TRBJ2-7; TRBD1 is a possible D gene (5 bases). The V end lost 0 bases, the J end lost 3 bases, and 13 bases lay between the germline ends. Germline-derived CDR1 and CDR2 are SGHDT and YYEEEE. The CDR3 is 15 residues long. The CDR3 nucleotides read TGTGCCAGCAGCTTGGGACAGTCCCTAGGCTACGAGCAGTACTTC. Translation: CASSLGQSLGYEQYF.

J is TRBJ2-3 and V is TRBV9, with D unresolved. Germline CDR1 and CDR2: SGDLS and YYNGEE. This CDR3 has 14 residues. Trimming stripped 0 bases from V and 5 bases from J, with 10 bases between. CDR3 nucleotide sequence: TGTGCCAGCAGCGTAGCCCTACCTGTAGATACGCAGTATTTT. It specifies CASSVALPVDTQYF.

The genes are TRBV9 and TRBJ2-1; weak D call: TRBD2 (6 bases). The V end lost 3 bases, the J end lost 0 bases, and 16 bases lay between the germline ends. CDR3 length: 17 amino acids. Germline values: CDR1 SGDLS, CDR2 YYNGEE. In nucleotides, the CDR3 is TGTGCCAGCAGCGCCTCTAGCGCCTATAGCTCCTACAATGAGCAGTTCTTC. Translating gives CASSASSAYSSYNEQFF. Drawing the rest from reference TRBV9 and TRBJ2-1, the complete variable domain is DSGVTQTPKHLITATGQRVTLRCSPRSGDLSVYWYQQSLDQGLQFLIQYYNGEERAKGNILERFSAQQFPDLHSELNLSSLELGDSALYFCASSASSAYSSYNEQFFGPGTRLTVL.

This clone has just one count. V gene TRBV11-2 combines with J gene TRBJ2-2, with D unresolved. The CDR3 has 17 residues. V lost 0 bases and J 2 bases, leaving 13 bases between the germline ends. From germline, CDR1 is SGHAT and CDR2 FQNNGV. The CDR3 nucleotides read TGTGCCAGCAGCTTAGATCTTGTGTCTATCAACACCGGGGAGCTGTTTTTT. It is translated as CASSLDLVSINTGELFF.

This clone was observed a few times. The rearrangement links TRBV7-3 to TRBJ1-6; TRBD1 matches at 7 bases. The CDR3 contains 15 residues. V lost 2 bases, J lost 8 bases, and 6 bases stayed unmatched. The germline CDR1 and CDR2 sequences are SGHTA and FQGTGA. CDR3 DNA sequence: TGTGCCAGCAGCTTAGGGGGACAGATGGATTCACCCCTCCACTTT. Protein: CASSLGGQMDSPLHF.

The chain couples TRBV19 to TRBJ1-5; D gene unclear. V shed 3 bases and J shed 0 bases, with 9 bases lying between them. The CDR3 extends over 15 amino acids. Germline lookup yields CDR1 LNHDA and CDR2 SQIVND (reference sequence). DNA of the CDR3: TGTGCCAGTAGTATTCAGGAATATAGCAATCAGCCCCAGCATTTT. Residues: CASSIQEYSNQPQHF.

This clone was found a few times. CDR3 sequence (DNA): TGTGCCAGCAGCTCCGGACAGGGTAGGGAAAAACTGTTTTTT. Translation: CASSSGQGREKLFF. This sequence joins TRBV5-6 and TRBJ1-4; 8 nucleotides line up with TRBD1. The CDR3 consists of 14 residues. Germline V gene sequence: CDR1 SGHDT, CDR2 YYEEEE. With V trimmed by 3 bases and J by 8 bases, 6 bases remained unmatched.

Written as DNA, the CDR3 is TGTGCCAGTAGTATACGGGGGGCGGTCACCGGGGAGCTGTTTTTT. Residues: CASSIRGAVTGELFF. This chain links TRBV19 with TRBJ2-2; perhaps TRBD2 as D (7 bases). There are 15 residues in the CDR3. Germline V gene sequence: CDR1 LNHDA, CDR2 SQIVND (reference sequence). Trimming shortened V by 2 bases and J by 4 bases, and 11 bases separated the two germline ends. The complete variable domain, with remaining parts taken from reference TRBV19 and TRBJ2-2, reads DGGITQSPKYLFRKEGQNVTLSCEQNLNHDAMYWYRQDPGQGLRLIYYSQIVNDFQKGDIAEGYSVSREKKESFPLTVTSAQKNPTAFYLCASSIRGAVTGELFFGEGSRLTVL.

This chain uses TRBV7-3 with TRBJ2-2, with 10 bases lining up with TRBD2. Germline CDR1 reads SGHTA; CDR2 reads FQGTGA. CDR3 length: 16 residues. The V segment lost 5 bases and the J segment 1 base; nucleotides outside the gene matches: 4. CDR3 sequence (DNA): TGTGCCAGCAGCGCCTTAGCGGGGGGGAACACCGGGGAGCTGTTTTTT. This sequence encodes CASSALAGGNTGELFF.

The chain has TRBV7-9 and TRBJ1-2; 11 bases line up with TRBD1. This CDR3 region has 17 residues. Germline values: CDR1 SEHNR, CDR2 FQNEAQ (reference sequence). V shed 5 bases and J 0 bases; nucleotides not matched to a gene: 8. CDR3 in DNA: TGTGCCAGCAGCCGTATCGGACAGGGGGCCTCTAACTATGGCTACACCTTC. Residues: CASSRIGQGASNYGYTF.

CDR3 sequence: CASSFVQVNQPQHF. The CDR3 DNA reads TGTGCCAGCAGCTTCGTCCAGGTCAATCAGCCCCAGCATTTT. V usage is TRBV7-2 and J usage is TRBJ1-5; no reliable D call. Trimming left V 3 bases short and J 3 bases short, with 9 bases between. The CDR3 spans 14 residues. Germline V gives CDR1 SGHTA, CDR2 FQGNSA.

The chain employs TRBV4-1 and TRBJ2-4; 9 positions agree with TRBD1. This CDR3 is 16 amino acids long. Trimming at V came to 3 bases and at J to 10 bases, leaving 13 bases not matched to a gene. CDR1 is MGHRA, CDR2 YSYEKL, per germline. In DNA, the CDR3 is TGCGCCAGCAGCCATTTCCAACAGGGGGCAGAGAGGATTCAGTACTTC. It codes for CASSHFQQGAERIQYF.

The table lists this clone with a count of one. J is TRBJ1-1 and V is TRBV11-2; 11 bases are shared with TRBD1. The CDR3 loop spans 15 amino acids. CDR1 is SGHAT and CDR2 is FQNNGV in the germline V gene. V shed 4 bases and J 5 bases; nucleotides not matched to a gene: 6. CDR3 protein: CASSSWDRGGTEAFF. The CDR3 DNA reads as TGTGCCAGCAGCTCCTGGGACAGGGGGGGGACTGAAGCTTTCTTT.

The table lists this clone with a count of one. The chain combines TRBV5-1 with TRBJ1-1; TRBD1 might be the D (6 bases). The CDR3 covers 15 residues. V was pared by 3 bases and J by 1 base, with 13 bases between. Germline V gene sequence: CDR1 SGHRS, CDR2 YFSETQ. As DNA, the CDR3 is TGCGCCAGCAGCTCCGGGGGGCTACGGAACACTGAAGCTTTCTTT. Translating it yields CASSSGGLRNTEAFF.

The chain recombines TRBV5-6 with TRBJ2-5, with D unclear. Trimming removed 2 bases at V and 1 base at J, with 12 bases between. This CDR3 comprises 15 residues. Germline CDR1 reads SGHDT; CDR2 reads YYEEEE. The CDR3 DNA is TGTGCCAGCAGCTTTTTTTACAGATCCCAAGAGACCCAGTACTTC. Residues: CASSFFYRSQETQYF.

The chain has TRBV3-1 (or the pseudogene TRBV3-2) and TRBJ1-2, with 7 bases fitting TRBD1. J gave up 8 bases and V 7 bases, and 13 bases lay outside the gene matches. CDR1 LGHDT and CDR2 YNNKEL come from the germline V gene (reference sequence). The CDR3 extends over 14 amino acids. CDR3 in DNA: TGTGCCAGCACAAATCGACAGGGACGCTTGGGCTACACCTTC. It codes for CASTNRQGRLGYTF.

The rearrangement links TRBV5-1 to TRBJ2-1; D unresolved. The CDR3 has 11 residues. Trimming removed 4 bases at V and 9 bases at J, with 8 bases between. Germline-derived CDR1 and CDR2 are SGHRS and YFSETQ. This CDR3 is CASSDTGEQFF. In DNA, the CDR3 is TGCGCCAGCAGCGACACCGGTGAGCAGTTCTTC.

This clone appeared a single time. The V and J genes are TRBV13 and TRBJ2-7, with D tentatively TRBD2 (6 bases). Between the trimmed V and J ends, which lost 1 base and 2 bases, there was a span of 9 bases. Germline CDR1 PRHDT, CDR2 FYEKMQ (reference sequence). This CDR3 is built from 14 residues. The CDR3 DNA is TGTGCCAGCAGCTTAGCAGGGACTGCCTACGAGCAGTACTTC. This sequence encodes CASSLAGTAYEQYF.

This clone was seen a single time. The chain uses TRBV11-3 and TRBJ2-3, with TRBD1 matching 7 bases. Germline CDR1 reads SGHNT; CDR2 reads YENEEA. The CDR3 consists of 15 residues. With 4 bases clipped from V and 0 bases from J, the junction kept 4 bases outside the gene matches. The CDR3 nucleotides are TGTGCCAGCAGCTCGCGACAGGGTAGCACAGATACGCAGTATTTT. Protein: CASSSRQGSTDTQYF.

In DNA form, the CDR3 reads TGTGCCACCCAACCAGGGGCAGGAGAGACCCAGTACTTC. Its protein product is CATQPGAGETQYF. The chain joins TRBV6-6 to TRBJ2-5, with D possibly being TRBD1 (6 bases). Looked up from germline, CDR1 is MNHNY and CDR2 is SVGAGI (reference sequence). V gave up 10 bases and J gave up 4 bases, with 16 bases separating them. The CDR3 totals 13 residues.

This clone has a handful of counts. The CDR3 nucleotides read TGCGCCAGCAGCGGAGGATGGGGAGGGGACACCGGGGAGCTGTTTTTT. It is translated as CASSGGWGGDTGELFF. The chain is built from TRBV5-1 and TRBJ2-2; 7 bases line up with TRBD2. The CDR3 contains 16 residues. The trim removed 4 bases at V and 3 bases at J, leaving 9 bases unmatched. Germline V CDR1 and CDR2: SGHRS, YFSETQ.

Concerning this clone: A junction end diverges from the germline sequence, so it may reflect a read error. The chain uses TRBV7-9 and TRBJ2-7; TRBD1 might be the D (5 bases). The CDR3 extends over 11 amino acids. Germline V gene data show CDR1 as SEHNR and CDR2 as FQNEAQ (reference sequence). The CDR3 nucleotides are TGTGCCAGCAGCTTAGAACAGGCCGCGGACTTC. It encodes CASSLEQAADF. The entire variable domain, with the rest obtained from reference TRBV7-9 and TRBJ2-7, is as follows: DTGVSQNPRHKITKRGQNVTFRCDPISEHNRLYWYRQTLGQGPEFLTYFQNEAQLEKSRLLSDRFSAERPKGSFSTLEIQRTEQGDSAMYLCASSLEQAADFGPGTRLTVT.